The present TCR beta chain was sequenced within a study of blood T cell repertoires in COVID-19. Germline trimming cut 7 bases from V and 8 bases from J; bases unmatched to any gene: 10. The CDR3 is 13 residues long. Germline loops: CDR1 SQVTM, CDR2 ANQGSEA. TCRdb's table, derived via immunoSEQ multiplex PCR, lists solely in-frame clones and lacks some. The repertoire consists of a few hundred thousand clones, with approximately 87% occurring once and the leading ten covering roughly 4.6%. This TCR was recovered from a man aged 55 to 69 who had recovered from COVID-19. The sequencing sample was made of peripheral blood. The rearrangement uses TRBV29-1 and TRBJ1-4; 7 bases line up with TRBD1. The CDR3 nucleotides are TGCAGCGGAGGGGACAGCGGGGGCGAAAAACTGTTTTTT. Translation: CSGGDSGGEKLFF.